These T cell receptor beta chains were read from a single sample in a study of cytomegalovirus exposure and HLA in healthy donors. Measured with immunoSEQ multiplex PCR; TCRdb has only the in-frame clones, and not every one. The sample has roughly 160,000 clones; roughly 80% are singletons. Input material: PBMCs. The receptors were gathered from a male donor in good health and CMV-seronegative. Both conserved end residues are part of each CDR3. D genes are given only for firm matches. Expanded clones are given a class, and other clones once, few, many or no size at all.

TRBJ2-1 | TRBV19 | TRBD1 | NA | TGTGCCAGTAGGGGACAGGTTACCTACAATGAGCAGTTCTTC | CASRGQVTYNEQFF
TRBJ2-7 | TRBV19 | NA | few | TGTGCCAGGACAGGGGGAGCTAGCGGGACCTACGAGCAGTACTTC | CARTGGASGTYEQYF
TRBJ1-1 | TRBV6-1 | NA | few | TGTGGGCTTTCTTCGGGGGATAACACTGAAGCTTTCTTT | CGLSSGDNTEAFF
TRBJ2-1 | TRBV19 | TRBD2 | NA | TGTGCCAGTAGTAGTACTAGCGGAGATTACAATGAGCAGTTCTTC | CASSSTSGDYNEQFF
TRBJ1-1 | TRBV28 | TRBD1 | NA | TGTGCCAGCAGTGTTACACAGGGGGGGGGAGGGAACACTGAAGCTTTCTTT | CASSVTQGGGGNTEAFF
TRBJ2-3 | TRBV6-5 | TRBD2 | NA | TGTGCCAGCTCGGGGGGGGGACCGACAGATACGCAGTATTTT | CASSGGGPTDTQYF
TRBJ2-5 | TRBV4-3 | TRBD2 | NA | TGCGCCAGCAGCCTTATCGGGGGGGGAGGGGAGACCCAGTACTTC | CASSLIGGGGETQYF
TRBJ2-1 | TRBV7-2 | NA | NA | TGTGCCAGTACCGGGAAGACCGCCAGCTACAATGAGCAGTTCTTC | CASTGKTASYNEQFF
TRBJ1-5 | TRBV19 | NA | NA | TGTGCCAGTAGTAACGTACGGGACAATAATTTT | CASSNVRDNNF
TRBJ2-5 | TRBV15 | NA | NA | TGTGCCACCAGCAGAGATCCGGCGGCAGGGCCCCAAGAGACCCAGTACTTC | CATSRDPAAGPQETQYF
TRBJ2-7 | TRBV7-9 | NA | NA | TGTGCCAGCAGATTGGAAGGGGGGGGTTTATACGAGCAGTACTTC | CASRLEGGGLYEQYF
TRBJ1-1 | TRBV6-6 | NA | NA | TGTGCCAGCAGTTTAGCGGCCTCCCTGGGGGCTTTCTTT | CASSLAASLGAFF
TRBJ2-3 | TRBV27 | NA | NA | TGTGCCAGCAGTTTCCGCAGGGGGGTAGGAGATACGCAGTATTTT | CASSFRRGVGDTQYF
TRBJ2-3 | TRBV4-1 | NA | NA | TGCGCCAGCAGCCACCTCCTGGGGGGGGGCAGCACAGATACGCAGTATTTT | CASSHLLGGGSTDTQYF
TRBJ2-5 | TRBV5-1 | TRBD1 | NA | TGCGCCAGCAGCCCCTGGACAGGCCAAGAGACCCAGTACTTC | CASSPWTGQETQYF
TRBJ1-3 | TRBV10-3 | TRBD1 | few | TGTGCCATCAGGGGGGACAGGGGCCCAAACACCATATATTTT | CAIRGDRGPNTIYF
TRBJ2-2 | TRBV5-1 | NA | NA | TGCGCCAGCAGTAGGATCCGGGGTCGTAACACCGGGGAGCTGTTTTTT | CASSRIRGRNTGELFF
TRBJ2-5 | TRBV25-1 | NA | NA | TGTGCCAGCAGTACCTCAGGGGTCCGGGAGACCCAGTACTTC | CASSTSGVRETQYF
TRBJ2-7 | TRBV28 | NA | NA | TGTGCCAGCACCGCCCCGCTCAGCTCCTACGAGCAGTACTTC | CASTAPLSSYEQYF
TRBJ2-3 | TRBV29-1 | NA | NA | TGCAGCGTTGGGGAGGGGGGTACAGATACGCAGTATTTT | CSVGEGGTDTQYF
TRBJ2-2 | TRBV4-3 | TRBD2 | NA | TGCGCCAGCAGCCAAGGTGCCGCCGGGACTAGCAACACCGGGGAGCTGTTTTTT | CASSQGAAGTSNTGELFF
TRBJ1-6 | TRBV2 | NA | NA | TGTGCCAGCAGTGATGTACAGGGTAGCGCACCCCTCCACTTT | CASSDVQGSAPLHF
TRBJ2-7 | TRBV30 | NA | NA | TGTGCCTGGAGAGCAGGCAACTCCTACGAGCAGTACTTC | CAWRAGNSYEQYF
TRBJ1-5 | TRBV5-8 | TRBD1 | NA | TGTGCCAGCAGCCGAGACAGGGCGGATCAGCCCCAGCATTTT | CASSRDRADQPQHF
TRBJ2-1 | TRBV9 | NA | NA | TGTGCCAGCAGCGTCGATCCAGGGGCGGCCTACAATGAGCAGTTCTTC | CASSVDPGAAYNEQFF
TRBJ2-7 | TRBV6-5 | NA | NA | TGTGCCAGCAGTGGGCCCACAGGGCGTGAGCAGTACTTC | CASSGPTGREQYF
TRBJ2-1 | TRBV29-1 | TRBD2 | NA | TGCAGCGTTGCGACTAGCGGGGTCCAAAATGAGCAGTTCTTC | CSVATSGVQNEQFF
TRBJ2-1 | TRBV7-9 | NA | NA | TGTGCCAGTCGTACAGGCAGGAATGAGCAGTTCTTC | CASRTGRNEQFF
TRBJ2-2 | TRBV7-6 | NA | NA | TGTGCCAGCATGGGGGGGGGCGACACCGGGGAGCTGTTTTTT | CASMGGGDTGELFF
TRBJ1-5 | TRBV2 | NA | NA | TGTGCCAGCAGTGAGGCCGACAATCAGCCCCAGCATTTT | CASSEADNQPQHF
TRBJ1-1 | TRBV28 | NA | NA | TGTGCCAGCAGTTACGCGGGGCGGAGGAACACTGAAGCTTTCTTT | CASSYAGRRNTEAFF
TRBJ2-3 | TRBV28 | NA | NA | TGTGCCAGCAGTTTACGAGGCGGCACAGATACGCAGTATTTT | CASSLRGGTDTQYF
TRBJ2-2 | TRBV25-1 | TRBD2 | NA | TGTGCCAGATTCTTTAGCGGGAGGGGGTCCGGGGAGCTGTTTTTT | CARFFSGRGSGELFF
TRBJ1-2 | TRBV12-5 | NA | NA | TGTGCTAGTGGTTTGGTAAGAGGCCAAAAACTCTATGGCTACACCTTC | CASGLVRGQKLYGYTF
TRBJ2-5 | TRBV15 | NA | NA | TGTGCCACCAGCAGAGATGGAGGACTGAAAGAGACCCAGTACTTC | CATSRDGGLKETQYF
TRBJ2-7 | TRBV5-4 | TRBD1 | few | TGTGCCAGCAGCTTTCGGGACAGGGATTACGAGCAGTACTTC | CASSFRDRDYEQYF
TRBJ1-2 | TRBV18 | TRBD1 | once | TGTGCCAGCTCACCCCTACCGGGACAGGGGCGAAATAACTATGGCTACACCTTC | CASSPLPGQGRNNYGYTF
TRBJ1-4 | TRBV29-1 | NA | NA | TGCAGCGTTGAAACTGCTACTAATGAAAAACTGTTTTTT | CSVETATNEKLFF
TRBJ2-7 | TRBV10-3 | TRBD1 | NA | TGTGCCATCAGACCGGGACAGGGATTGGCCTACGAGCAGTACTTC | CAIRPGQGLAYEQYF
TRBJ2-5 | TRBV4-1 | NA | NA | TGCGCCAGCAGCCAAGAAGGGGTTTCTTTCCGGACCCAGTACTTC | CASSQEGVSFRTQYF
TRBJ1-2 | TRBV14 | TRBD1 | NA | TGTGCCAGCAGCCAAGGCGGCAGGGGGCCCTATGGCTACACCTTC | CASSQGGRGPYGYTF
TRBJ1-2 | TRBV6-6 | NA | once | TGTGCCAGCAGTTACTCGAGGATTAACTATGGCTACACCTTC | CASSYSRINYGYTF
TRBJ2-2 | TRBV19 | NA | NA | TGTGCCAGTAGGCCCGGGGAGGGGGTCGACACCGGGGAGCTGTTTTTT | CASRPGEGVDTGELFF
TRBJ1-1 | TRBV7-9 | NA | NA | TGTTCCAGCGCCCCGCGGGGAATGAACACTGAAGCTTTCTTT | CSSAPRGMNTEAFF
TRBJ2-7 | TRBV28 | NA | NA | TGTGCCAGCAGTTTATGGAGGACAGCCCTCGAGCAGTACTTC | CASSLWRTALEQYF
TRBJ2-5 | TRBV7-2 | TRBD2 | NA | TGTGCCAGCAGCTTAGGGGGACTAGCGTCCGTGACCCAGTACTTC | CASSLGGLASVTQYF
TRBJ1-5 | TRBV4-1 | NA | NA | TGCGCCAGCAGCCCCCTCCCGGGGAGCAATCAGCCCCAGCATTTT | CASSPLPGSNQPQHF
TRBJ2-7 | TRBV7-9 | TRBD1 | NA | TGTGCCAGCAGCCCGAGACAGGGGCCAACCTACGAGCAGTACTTC | CASSPRQGPTYEQYF
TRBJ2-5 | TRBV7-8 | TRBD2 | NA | TGTGCCAGCAACCGGGGGGGCGGAGAGACCCAGTACTTC | CASNRGGGETQYF
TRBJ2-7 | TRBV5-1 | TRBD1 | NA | TGCGCCAGCAGCTTGGAACCAACCGGACAGGCTAGCTACGAGCAGTACTTC | CASSLEPTGQASYEQYF
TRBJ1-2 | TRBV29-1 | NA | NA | TGCAGCGGGGGACACCGTAACTATGGCTACACCTTC | CSGGHRNYGYTF
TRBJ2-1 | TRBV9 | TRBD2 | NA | TGTGCCAGCAGCGTCAGCGGGAGTGCCTACAATGAGCAGTTCTTC | CASSVSGSAYNEQFF
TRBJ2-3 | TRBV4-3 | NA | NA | TGCGCCAGCAGCCAAGGACGTGGAGCGAACACAGATACGCAGTATTTT | CASSQGRGANTDTQYF
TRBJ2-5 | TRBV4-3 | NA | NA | TGCGCCAGCAGCCCAGGGGGGCAAGAGACCCAGTACTTC | CASSPGGQETQYF
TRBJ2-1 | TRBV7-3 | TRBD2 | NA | TGTGCCAGCAGCAGGGGACTAGCGGCCTACAATGAGCAGCTCTTC | CASSRGLAAYNEQLF
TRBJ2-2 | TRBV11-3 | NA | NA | TGTGCCAGCAGCCGTGGGGGCGGAGGGGAGCTGTTTTTT | CASSRGGGGELFF
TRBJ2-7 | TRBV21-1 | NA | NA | TGTGCCAGCAGCACCGCGCAATACAGATCCTACGAGCAGTACTTC | CASSTAQYRSYEQYF